The next 2 T cell receptor beta chains were all read from a single sample in a study of PD-L1 blockade in urothelial cancer. The assay was immunoSEQ multiplex PCR, and TCRdb's table has in-frame clones only and misses some. The sample carries some 71,000 clones, around nine tenths recorded once. Sequencing was performed on PBMCs, taken around atezolizumab (anti-PD-L1) treatment. These receptors were obtained from a man aged 55 to 70 with urothelial cancer.

The rearrangement links TRBV19 to TRBJ2-2; D gene ambiguous. Trimming removed 3 bases from V and 2 bases from J, with 7 bases in between. CDR3 length: 14 amino acids. In germline, CDR1 is LNHDA, CDR2 SQIVND (reference sequence). CDR3 residues: CASSIDINTGELFF. For the CDR3, the DNA is TGTGCCAGTAGTATTGACATTAACACCGGGGAGCTGTTTTTT.

The gene calls are TRBV18 and TRBJ1-3; D remains unclear. Germline V gives CDR1 KGHSH, CDR2 LQKENI. Trimming shortened V by 3 bases and J by 0 bases, and 9 bases separated the two germline ends. The CDR3 has 15 residues. This chain's CDR3 is CASSPAQLSGNTIYF. The DNA of the CDR3 is TGTGCCAGCTCACCGGCACAGCTCTCTGGAAACACCATATATTTT.